The T cell receptor (beta chain) described here comes from a study of T cells in Graves' hyperthyroidism and ophthalmopathy. General study results and limits: Expanded thyroid clonotypes (above 0.001) were mostly also found in blood.

There were TCR beta CDR3 regions amplified from RNA transcripts. The TCR CDR3 was amplified in a first-round RT-PCR using the HTBI primer set. TCRdb independently ran MiXCR on the multiplex PCR reads; one entry per CDR3 protein. The table includes 700,000 to 850,000 distinct CDR3 sequences, 35% detected once. Only a few counts were recorded for this clonotype. Its antigen is as yet unknown. Trimming cost V 6 bases and J 2 bases, with 10 bases left between them. The CDR3 runs to 13 residues. Germline CDR1 reads MNHEY; CDR2 reads SVGAGI. With a duration under 2 months, the hyperthyroidism was newly diagnosed in patients aged 18 to 65. Patients showing uncontrolled infection, other autoimmune disease, pregnancy or lactation were ineligible.

The receptor comes from a woman in her thirties or forties with Graves' hyperthyroidism. The genes are TRBV6-5 and TRBJ2-5, with D maybe TRBD2 (5 bases). The sequencing input was blood. CDR3 nucleotide sequence: TGTGCCAGCAGCGCCCGCGGGCAAGAGACCCAGTACTTC. Protein product: CASSARGQETQYF.